This TCR beta chain was sequenced during a study of identical twins. Unique molecular identifiers were present on the cDNA, and a universal primer site came from template switching. TCRdb recomputed calls from the 5' RACE reads with MiXCR, one row per CDR3 protein. In the table there are about 570,000 distinct CDR3 sequences, approximately 9.6% of which are singletons. V shed 7 bases and J 4 bases; nucleotides not matched to a gene: 3. The CDR3 is 14 residues long. The V gene's germline CDR1 is SNHLY and CDR2 FYNNEI. These sequences were also reported in another study, on yellow fever vaccine responses in identical twins. Per that paper: A vaccine T cell response that seemed partly convergent and partly personalized was reported in twins.

The TCR was taken from a woman younger than 30 in good health. The chain joins TRBV2 to TRBJ2-6; TRBD1 matches 8 bases. The sample taken for sequencing was PBMCs. CDR3 loop: CASTGGAGANVLTF. CDR3 nucleotides: TGTGCCAGCACAGGGGGCGCAGGGGCCAACGTCCTGACTTTC.